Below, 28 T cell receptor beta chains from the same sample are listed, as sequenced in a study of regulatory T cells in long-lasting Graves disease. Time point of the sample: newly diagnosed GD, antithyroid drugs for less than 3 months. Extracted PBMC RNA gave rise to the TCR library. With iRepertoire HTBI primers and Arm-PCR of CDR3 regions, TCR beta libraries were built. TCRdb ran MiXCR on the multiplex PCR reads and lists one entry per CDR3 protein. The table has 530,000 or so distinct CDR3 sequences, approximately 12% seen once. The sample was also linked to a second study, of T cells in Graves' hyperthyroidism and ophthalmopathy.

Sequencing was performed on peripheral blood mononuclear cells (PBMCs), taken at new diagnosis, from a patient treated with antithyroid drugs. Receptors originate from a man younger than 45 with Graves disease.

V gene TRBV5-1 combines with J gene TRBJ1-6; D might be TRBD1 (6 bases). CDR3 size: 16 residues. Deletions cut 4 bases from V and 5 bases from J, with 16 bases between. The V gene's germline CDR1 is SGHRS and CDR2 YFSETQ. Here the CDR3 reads CASSRTGTTDNSPLHF. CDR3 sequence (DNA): TGCGCCAGCAGCCGAACCGGGACAACCGATAATTCACCCCTCCACTTT.

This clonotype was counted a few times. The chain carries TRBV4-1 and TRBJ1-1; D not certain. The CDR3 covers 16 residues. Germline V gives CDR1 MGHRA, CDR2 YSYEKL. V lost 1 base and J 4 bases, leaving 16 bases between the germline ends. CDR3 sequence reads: CASSQGVEGRLTEAFF. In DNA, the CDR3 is TGCGCCAGCAGCCAAGGGGTGGAGGGTCGCCTCACTGAAGCTTTCTTT.

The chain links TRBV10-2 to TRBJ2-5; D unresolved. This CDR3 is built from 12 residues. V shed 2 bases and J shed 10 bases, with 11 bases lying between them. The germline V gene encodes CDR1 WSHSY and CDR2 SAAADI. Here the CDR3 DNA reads TGCGCCAGCAGTGAGGGCTCCCTGGACCAGTACTTC. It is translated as CASSEGSLDQYF.

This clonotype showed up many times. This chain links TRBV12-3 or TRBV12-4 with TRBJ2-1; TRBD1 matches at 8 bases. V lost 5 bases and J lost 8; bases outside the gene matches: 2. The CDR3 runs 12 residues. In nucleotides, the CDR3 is TGTGCCAGCAGTACGACAGGGGATGAGCAGTTCTTC. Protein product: CASSTTGDEQFF.

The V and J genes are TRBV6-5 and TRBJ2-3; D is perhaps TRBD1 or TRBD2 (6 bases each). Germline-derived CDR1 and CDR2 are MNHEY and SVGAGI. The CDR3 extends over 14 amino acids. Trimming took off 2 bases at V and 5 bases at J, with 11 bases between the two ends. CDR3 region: CASSYMGGRDTQYF. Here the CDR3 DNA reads TGTGCCAGCAGTTACATGGGGGGCAGAGATACGCAGTATTTT.

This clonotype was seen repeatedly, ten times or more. For the CDR3, the DNA is TGTGCCACCAGTGATTACACCGGGACTAGCGGATACAATGAGCAGTTCTTC. It specifies CATSDYTGTSGYNEQFF. V is TRBV24-1 and J is TRBJ2-1; 11 bases line up with TRBD2. CDR3 length: 17 amino acids. Per the germline V gene, CDR1 is KGHDR and CDR2 is SFDVKD. V lost 2 bases and J lost 4; bases outside the gene matches: 6.

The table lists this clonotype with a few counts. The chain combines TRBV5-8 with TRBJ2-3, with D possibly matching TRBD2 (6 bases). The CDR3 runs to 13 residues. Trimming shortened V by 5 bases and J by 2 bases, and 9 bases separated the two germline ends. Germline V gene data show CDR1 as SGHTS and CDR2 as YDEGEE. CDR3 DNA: TGTGCCAGCAGGGAGGGTTACACAGATACGCAGTATTTT. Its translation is CASREGYTDTQYF.

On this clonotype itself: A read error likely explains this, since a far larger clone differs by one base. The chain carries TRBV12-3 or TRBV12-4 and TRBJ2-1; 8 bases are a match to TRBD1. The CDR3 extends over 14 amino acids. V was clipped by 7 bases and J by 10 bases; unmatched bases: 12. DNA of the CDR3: TGTGCCAGCACCGTACAGGGGGTTGGCTACGAGCAGTTCTTC. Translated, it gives CASTVQGVGYEQFF.

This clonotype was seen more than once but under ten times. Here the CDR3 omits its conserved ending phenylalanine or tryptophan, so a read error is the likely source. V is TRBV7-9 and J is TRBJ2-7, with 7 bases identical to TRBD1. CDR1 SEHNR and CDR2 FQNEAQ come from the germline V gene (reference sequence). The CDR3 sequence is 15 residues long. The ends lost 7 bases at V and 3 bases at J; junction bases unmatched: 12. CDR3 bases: TGTGCCAGCATCGTACAGGGGTCCGGGGTCTACGAGCAGTACCTC. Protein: CASIVQGSGVYEQYL.

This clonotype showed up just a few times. The CDR3 reads CASSSSKTGVYTGELFF. For the CDR3, the DNA is TGCGCCAGCAGCTCGTCAAAAACAGGGGTGTACACCGGGGAGCTGTTTTTT. The gene calls are TRBV5-1 and TRBJ2-2; the match to TRBD1 covers 7 bases. This CDR3 contains 17 residues. Germline values: CDR1 SGHRS, CDR2 YFSETQ. Losses at the gene ends were 3 bases for V and 3 bases for J; bases not matched to a gene: 11.

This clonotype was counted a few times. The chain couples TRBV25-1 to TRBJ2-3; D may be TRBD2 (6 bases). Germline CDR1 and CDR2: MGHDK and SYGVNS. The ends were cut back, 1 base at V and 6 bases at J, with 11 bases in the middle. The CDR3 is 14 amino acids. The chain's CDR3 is CASSEFRRGDTQYF. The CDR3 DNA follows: TGTGCCAGCAGTGAATTCCGCCGGGGGGATACGCAGTATTTT. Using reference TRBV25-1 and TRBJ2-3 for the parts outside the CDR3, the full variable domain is EADIYQTPRYLVIGTGKKITLECSQTMGHDKMYWYQQDPGMELHLIHYSYGVNSTEKGDLSSESTVSRIRTEHFPLTLESARPSHTSQYLCASSEFRRGDTQYFGPGTRLTVL.

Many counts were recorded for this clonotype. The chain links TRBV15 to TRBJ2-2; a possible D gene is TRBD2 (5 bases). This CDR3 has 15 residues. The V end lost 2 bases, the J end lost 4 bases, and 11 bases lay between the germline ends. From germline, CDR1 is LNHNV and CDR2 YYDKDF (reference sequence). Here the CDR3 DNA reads TGTGCCACCAGCAGATCGAGGGAGCCCACCGGGGAGCTGTTTTTT. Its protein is CATSRSREPTGELFF.

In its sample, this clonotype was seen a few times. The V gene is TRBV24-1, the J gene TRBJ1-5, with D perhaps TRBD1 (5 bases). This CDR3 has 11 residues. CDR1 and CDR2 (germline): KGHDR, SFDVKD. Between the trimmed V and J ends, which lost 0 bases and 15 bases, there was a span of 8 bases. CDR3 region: CATSDLGTWHF. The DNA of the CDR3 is TGTGCCACCAGTGATTTGGGGACGTGGCATTTT.

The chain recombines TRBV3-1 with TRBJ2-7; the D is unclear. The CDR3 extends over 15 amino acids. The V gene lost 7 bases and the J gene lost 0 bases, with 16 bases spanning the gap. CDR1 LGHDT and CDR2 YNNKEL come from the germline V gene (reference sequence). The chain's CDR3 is CASTRSYRGSYEQYF. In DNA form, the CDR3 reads TGTGCCAGCACCCGATCCTATAGAGGCTCCTACGAGCAGTACTTC.

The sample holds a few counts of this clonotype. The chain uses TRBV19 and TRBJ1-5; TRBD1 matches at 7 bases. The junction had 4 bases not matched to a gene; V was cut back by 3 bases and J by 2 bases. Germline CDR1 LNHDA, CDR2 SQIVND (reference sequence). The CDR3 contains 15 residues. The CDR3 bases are TGTGCCAGTAGTATGTGGACAGGTGGCAATCAGCCCCAGCATTTT. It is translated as CASSMWTGGNQPQHF. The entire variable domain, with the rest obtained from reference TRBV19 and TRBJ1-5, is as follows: DGGITQSPKYLFRKEGQNVTLSCEQNLNHDAMYWYRQDPGQGLRLIYYSQIVNDFQKGDIAEGYSVSREKKESFPLTVTSAQKNPTAFYLCASSMWTGGNQPQHFGDGTRLSIL.

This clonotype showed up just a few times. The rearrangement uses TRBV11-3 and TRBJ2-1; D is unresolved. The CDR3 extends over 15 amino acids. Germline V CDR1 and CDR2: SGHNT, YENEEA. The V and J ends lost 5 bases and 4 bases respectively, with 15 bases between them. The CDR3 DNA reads TGTGCCAGCAGCCCTCGGACCGAAGGGTACAATGAGCAGTTCTTC. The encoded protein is CASSPRTEGYNEQFF.

The CDR3 loop reads CASSSGLAGAGEQFF. In nucleotides, the CDR3 is TGTGCCAGCAGTTCAGGACTAGCGGGAGCTGGAGAGCAGTTCTTC. The gene calls are TRBV28 and TRBJ2-1; TRBD2 agrees at 13 bases. The junction had 7 bases not matched to a gene; V was cut back by 4 bases and J by 10 bases. CDR3 length equals 15 residues. The germline gives CDR1 MDHEN, CDR2 SYDVKM.

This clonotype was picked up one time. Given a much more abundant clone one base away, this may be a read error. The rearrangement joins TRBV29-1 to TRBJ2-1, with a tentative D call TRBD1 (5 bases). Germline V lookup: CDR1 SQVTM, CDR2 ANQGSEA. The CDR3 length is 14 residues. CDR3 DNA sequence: TGCAGCGTTGAAGATGGGCAGGGTTACAATGAGCTGTTCTTC. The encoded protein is CSVEDGQGYNELFF.

The CDR3 reads CSVAFSGRGGTQYF. The DNA of the CDR3 is TGCAGCGTTGCCTTTAGCGGGAGGGGTGGGACCCAGTACTTC. The rearrangement uses TRBV29-1 and TRBJ2-5, with 11 bases matching TRBD2. The trim removed 4 bases at V and 7 bases at J, leaving 8 bases unmatched. CDR1 and CDR2 (germline): SQVTM, ANQGSEA. CDR3 length equals 14 residues.

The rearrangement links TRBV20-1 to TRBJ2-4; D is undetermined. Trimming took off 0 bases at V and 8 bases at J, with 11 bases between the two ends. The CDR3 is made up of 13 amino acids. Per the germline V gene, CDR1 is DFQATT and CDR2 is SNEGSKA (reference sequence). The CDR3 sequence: CSARDGPSDIQYF. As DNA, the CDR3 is TGCAGTGCTAGAGATGGTCCGTCTGACATTCAGTACTTC.

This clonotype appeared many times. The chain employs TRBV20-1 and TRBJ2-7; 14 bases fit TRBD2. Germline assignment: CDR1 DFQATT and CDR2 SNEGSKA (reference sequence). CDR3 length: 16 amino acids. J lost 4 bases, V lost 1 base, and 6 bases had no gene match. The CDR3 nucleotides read TGCAGTGCTAGAGTTGGGACTAGCGGGAGTATATACGAGCAGTACTTC. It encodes CSARVGTSGSIYEQYF.

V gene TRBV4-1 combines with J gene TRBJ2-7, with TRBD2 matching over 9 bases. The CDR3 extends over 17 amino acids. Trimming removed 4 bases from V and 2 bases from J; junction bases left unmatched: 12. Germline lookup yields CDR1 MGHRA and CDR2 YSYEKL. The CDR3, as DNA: TGCGCCAGCAGCCTCCTCACATCAGGCGGGAGGGCCTACGAGCAGTACTTC. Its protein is CASSLLTSGGRAYEQYF.

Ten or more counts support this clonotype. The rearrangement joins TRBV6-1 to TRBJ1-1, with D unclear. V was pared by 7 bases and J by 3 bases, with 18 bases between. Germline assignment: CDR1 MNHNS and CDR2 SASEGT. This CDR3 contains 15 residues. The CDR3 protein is CASILSGGRHTEAFF. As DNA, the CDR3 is TGTGCCAGCATCCTTAGTGGAGGGCGGCACACTGAAGCTTTCTTT.

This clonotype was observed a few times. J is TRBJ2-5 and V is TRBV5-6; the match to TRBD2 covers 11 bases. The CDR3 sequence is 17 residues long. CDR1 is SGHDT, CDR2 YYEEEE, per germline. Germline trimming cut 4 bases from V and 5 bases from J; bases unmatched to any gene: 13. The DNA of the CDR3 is TGTGCCAGCAGCCAAGGACTAGCGGGTTCAGTTGAGGAGACCCAGTACTTC. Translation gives CASSQGLAGSVEETQYF.

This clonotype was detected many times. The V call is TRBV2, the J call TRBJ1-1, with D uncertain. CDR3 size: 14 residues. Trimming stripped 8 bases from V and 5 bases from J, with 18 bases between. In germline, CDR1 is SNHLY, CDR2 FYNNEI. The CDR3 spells CASRAPETLTEAFF. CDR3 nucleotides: TGTGCCAGCCGGGCCCCGGAGACCCTTACTGAAGCTTTCTTT.

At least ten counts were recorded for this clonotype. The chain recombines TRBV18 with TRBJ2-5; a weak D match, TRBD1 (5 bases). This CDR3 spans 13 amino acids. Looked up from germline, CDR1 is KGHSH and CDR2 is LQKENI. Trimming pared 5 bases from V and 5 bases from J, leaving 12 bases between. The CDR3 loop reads CASSGQGLETQYF. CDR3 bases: TGTGCCAGCTCAGGGCAGGGATTGGAGACCCAGTACTTC.

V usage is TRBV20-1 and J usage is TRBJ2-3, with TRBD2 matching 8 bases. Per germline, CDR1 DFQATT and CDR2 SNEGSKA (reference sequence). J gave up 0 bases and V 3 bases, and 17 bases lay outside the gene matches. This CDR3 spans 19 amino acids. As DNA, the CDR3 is TGCAGTGCTAGTGGGGCCCTAGCGGGCTCGAGTTGGAGCACAGATACGCAGTATTTT. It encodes CSASGALAGSSWSTDTQYF.

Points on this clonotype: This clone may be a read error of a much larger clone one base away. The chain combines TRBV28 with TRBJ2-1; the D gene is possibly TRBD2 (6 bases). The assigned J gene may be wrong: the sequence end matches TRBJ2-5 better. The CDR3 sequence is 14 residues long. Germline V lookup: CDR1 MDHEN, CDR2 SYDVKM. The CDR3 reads CAGSSGEERETQYF. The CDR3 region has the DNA TGTGCCGGCAGTTCGGGGGAGGAACGAGAGACCCAGTACTTC.